This TCR beta chain was recovered during a study of identifying expanded T cells in peripheral blood. Study-level points and caveats: Across healthy donors, higher total template counts meant significantly greater approximately two-week count variance. Technical replicates showed roughly 1.2 changed clones; about 2 weeks 15 to 20; four weeks 19.

This clone was counted between two and nine times. What it binds is unknown. Repertoires were generated with immunoSEQ multiplex PCR, while TCRdb's copy carries only in-frame clones and drops some. The sample has around 66,000 clones, around 87% seen once. During the collection period, no donor immune events like infections were recorded. The CDR3 is 12 residues long. Between the trimmed V and J ends, which lost 11 bases and 6 bases, there was a span of 16 bases. Germline CDR1 and CDR2: SNHLY and FYNNEI. The origin of this receptor is a person aged 18 to 70 in good health. The V gene is TRBV2, the J gene TRBJ1-2, with D hard to call. Material: blood. The CDR3 DNA sequence: TGTGCCGAGGACTCTACGGGAAATGGCTACACCTTC. As protein: CAEDSTGNGYTF. Supplemented by reference TRBV2 and TRBJ1-2, the full variable domain reads EPEVTQTPSHQVTQMGQEVILRCVPISNHLYFYWYRQILGQKVEFLVSFYNNEISEKSEIFDDQFSVERPDGSNFTLKIRSTKLEDSAMYFCAEDSTGNGYTFGSGTRLTVV.